This TCR beta chain was sequenced during a study of lymphopenia after photon versus proton radiotherapy (dated by TCRdb to about 2019). Background for the entire study: Photon and proton radiation therapy were compared by the study for their immunological effects in patients with gastrointestinal tumors who developed high-grade lymphopenia. The cohort included 20 to 25 patients with gastrointestinal tumors who developed lymphopenia after receiving either photon or proton therapy. The study aimed to characterize how the two radiation modalities differ in their impact on the immune system.

Libraries were made using the immunoSEQ multiplex PCR assay. Deep sequencing of rearranged TCR beta loci, alongside multiparametric flow cytometry, was used to profile T cell repertoires. This immuneACCESS table, as held by TCRdb, lists in-frame sequences with V and J called but not all clones. Of the missing ones, under half trace to an unresolved V gene in checked studies; the others have no known cause. For this sample the table gives under 35,000 clones, of which approximately 84% were detected only once. In total, the top ten clones hold roughly 15% of the sample. Inclusive of the bounding cysteine and phenylalanine, the CDR3 is 15 residues long. Just CDR3 DNA is preserved here, 45 bases in frame from base 1. For CDR1 and CDR2, the germline V gene lists SGHTA and FQGTGA. Cut back by 1 base and 1 base, the V and J ends lie 8 bases apart. This clone is a singleton in its sample. What this receptor recognizes is not known. Per-nucleotide qualities are absent, and no much larger clonotype sits a single base away.

What the study reported, not specific to this receptor: Across the cohort, among patients who died, a greater drop in TCR diversity after the nadir was inversely correlated with overall survival time. During treatment, patients who received photon therapy lost naive T cells and TCR diversity and gained effector/memory populations, whereas patients who received proton therapy remained relatively stable. Once the lymphocyte count had reached its nadir, the repertoires of photon-treated patients showed oligoclonal expansion, particularly of CD8+ Temra cells, and this expansion drove the decline in diversity. The survival association was examined only in patients who died, and the authors described better survival with proton therapy as a possibility, not as a demonstrated result.

The sequence is built from TRBV7-3 and TRBJ2-1; a tentative D match to TRBD2 spans 6 bases. The sample consisted of peripheral blood, taken from a patient treated with proton-based radiotherapy. The source is a woman aged 70-85 years with pancreatic cancer. The CDR3 is CASSLSSGSYNEQFF. In nucleotides, the sequence is TGTGCCAGCAGCTTAAGTAGCGGTTCCTACAATGAGCAGTTCTTC.